This T cell receptor beta chain was documented in a study of cytomegalovirus exposure and HLA in healthy donors. General study points: As immune exposure information, only CMV serostatus was available. A later analysis reportedly found that, within productive TCRs, an Asian-associated ancestry cluster had fewer N-insertions than the mean observed across the approximately 700 donors. Productive status was seen about 87% or about 30% of the time for most TCR beta V segments in an earlier analysis. In a later analysis, TCR beta V- and J-gene trimming showed a link to a missense DCLRE1C variant.

Vbeta (60) and Jbeta (13) primers were used in the PCR. Here immunoSEQ multiplex PCR was the method, and the copy in TCRdb shows in-frame clones only, minus some. Altogether about 82,000 clones are present, over 65% being singletons, with the ten largest covering 20% to 25%. The CDR3 is 16 amino acids. Looked up from germline, CDR1 is MNHNY and CDR2 is SVGAGI (reference sequence). Concerning this clone: As yet, its antigen is unknown. The junction does not match germline at one end; this may be a read error.

This TCR derives from a man aged 25-45 years in good health and CMV-seropositive. The rearrangement joins TRBV6-6 to TRBJ1-5; 7 bases match TRBD1. What was sequenced was PBMCs. CDR3 in amino acids: CASSYRTGVSNQPQNF. The CDR3 DNA is TGTGCCAGCAGTTACAGAACAGGGGTAAGCAATCAGCCCCAGAATTTT.